The 16 T cell receptor beta chains given below trace back to one sample, sequenced in a study of Graves' ophthalmopathy and Graves' hyperthyroidism. The TCR beta CDR3 regions underwent amplification from RNA transcripts. The first round was an RT-PCR with HTBI primers, and the second round was a multiplex PCR. A single record per CDR3 protein comes from TCRdb applying MiXCR to the multiplex PCR reads. The sample records some 370,000 distinct CDR3 sequences, 17% being singletons. Sequences were obtained from peripheral blood. All receptors derive from an adult woman with stable Graves' hyperthyroidism.

This clonotype was seen repeatedly, ten times or more. The chain couples TRBV7-6 to TRBJ2-5; 10 bases are shared with TRBD1. V gave up 4 bases and J gave up 2 bases; unmatched junction bases: 4. This CDR3 spans 15 amino acids. Per germline, CDR1 SGHVS and CDR2 FNYEAQ. CDR3 bases: TGTGCCAGCAGCTCCGGACAGGGGGGGCAAGAGACCCAGTACTTC. This sequence encodes CASSSGQGGQETQYF.

This clonotype was detected once. The chain links TRBV6-1 to TRBJ1-3, with TRBD1 identical over 7 bases. This CDR3 is 16 amino acids long. Germline V gene sequence: CDR1 MNHNS, CDR2 SASEGT. V lost 5 bases to trimming and J lost 2 bases; unmatched junction nucleotides: 9. The CDR3 loop is CASSRDRSRAGNTIYF. For the CDR3, the DNA is TGTGCCAGCAGTCGGGACAGATCAAGAGCTGGAAACACCATATATTTT.

There are many counts of this clonotype. This rearrangement joins TRBV20-1 to TRBJ1-2; TRBD1 matches 7 bases. Germline V gene data show CDR1 as DFQATT and CDR2 as SNEGSKA (reference sequence). The trim removed 5 bases at V and 5 bases at J, leaving 14 bases unmatched. This CDR3 spans 15 amino acids. The DNA of the CDR3 is TGCAGTGCTGGTACAGACGGGACAGCCTTTTATGGCTACACCTTC. It translates to CSAGTDGTAFYGYTF.

V is TRBV6-1 and J is TRBJ1-2, with D maybe TRBD1 (5 bases). V was trimmed by 3 bases and J by 5 bases, leaving 7 bases between them. CDR3 length: 12 amino acids. From germline, CDR1 is MNHNS and CDR2 SASEGT. The CDR3 nucleotides read TGTGCCAGCAGTGACACAGGATATGGCTACACCTTC. Protein: CASSDTGYGYTF.

This clonotype was observed many times. J is TRBJ2-7 and V is TRBV4-3; tentative D call: TRBD1 (6 bases). Trimming took 3 bases from V and 4 from J, leaving 16 bases between them. CDR1 and CDR2 (germline): LGHNA, YSLEER. The CDR3 runs to 15 residues. CDR3 sequence: CASSQQTGPGYEQYF. CDR3 nucleotide sequence: TGCGCCAGCAGCCAGCAGACAGGTCCCGGGTACGAGCAGTACTTC.

Ten or more counts support this clonotype. The rearrangement uses TRBV29-1 and TRBJ2-7, with 8 bases aligning to TRBD1. The V and J ends lost 2 bases and 5 bases, in that order; junction bases with no gene match: 5. The CDR3 has 13 residues. Germline V gene data show CDR1 as SQVTM and CDR2 as ANQGSEA. CDR3 bases: TGCAGCGTTGAAAGCTACAGGGGGAACGAGCAGTACTTC. It codes for CSVESYRGNEQYF.

This clonotype was seen many times. The V call is TRBV6-1, the J call TRBJ2-7; D might be TRBD2 (6 bases). This CDR3 contains 16 residues. Germline V gene data show CDR1 as MNHNS and CDR2 as SASEGT. Trimming stripped 6 bases from V and 3 bases from J, with 21 bases between. In DNA, the CDR3 is TGTGCCAGCAGACCCATCGATAGCGGCACCCTCTACGAGCAGTACTTC. It translates to CASRPIDSGTLYEQYF.

At least ten counts were recorded for this clonotype. V is TRBV19 and J is TRBJ1-5; TRBD1 matches 7 bases. Germline V gene lookup returns CDR1 LNHDA and CDR2 SQIVND (reference sequence). The CDR3 length is 18 residues. V lost 7 bases to trimming and J lost 0 bases; unmatched junction nucleotides: 15. CDR3 in amino acids: CASKSEGQRRNSNQPQHF. The CDR3 DNA follows: TGTGCCAGTAAAAGTGAGGGACAGCGGAGGAATAGCAATCAGCCCCAGCATTTT.

This clonotype has ten or more counts. The chain joins TRBV7-2 to TRBJ2-2; tentatively, D is TRBD1 (5 bases). The CDR3 runs to 18 residues. Between the trimmed V and J ends, which lost 1 base and 2 bases, there was a span of 17 bases. CDR1 SGHTA and CDR2 FQGNSA come from the germline V gene. As DNA, the CDR3 is TGTGCCAGCAGCTTAGTGCTATCAGGGATCAAAAACACCGGGGAGCTGTTTTTT. Protein: CASSLVLSGIKNTGELFF.

The chain has TRBV6-1 and TRBJ1-6; D gene ambiguous. CDR1 is MNHNS and CDR2 is SASEGT in the germline V gene. The germline V and J ends were trimmed by 6 bases and 0 bases, with 12 bases remaining between them. The CDR3 covers 16 residues. The chain's CDR3 is CASRFLESSYNSPLHF. The CDR3, as DNA: TGTGCCAGCAGATTTTTAGAGAGCTCCTATAATTCACCCCTCCACTTT.

This clonotype was counted at least ten times. The chain joins TRBV4-1 to TRBJ2-5; 7 nucleotides agree with TRBD1. This CDR3 region has 14 residues. CDR1 and CDR2 (germline): MGHRA, YSYEKL. V lost 3 bases to trimming and J lost 1 base; unmatched junction nucleotides: 2. The CDR3 DNA follows: TGCGCCAGCAGCCAGAGACAGGGCCAAGAGACCCAGTACTTC. This codes for CASSQRQGQETQYF.

This clonotype occurred many times. The chain combines TRBV20-1 with TRBJ2-5; 9 positions agree with TRBD1. After removal of 3 bases from V and 5 bases from J, the junction contained 13 bases not matched to a gene. CDR3 length equals 16 residues. The germline CDR1 and CDR2 sequences are DFQATT and SNEGSKA (reference sequence). This CDR3 reads CSASPFRDRDRETQYF. The CDR3 DNA reads as TGCAGTGCTAGCCCTTTCCGGGACAGGGATCGGGAGACCCAGTACTTC.

This clonotype occurred many times. V and J are TRBV9 and TRBJ1-1; 10 bases match TRBD1. This CDR3 is built from 14 residues. The germline V gene has CDR1 SGDLS and CDR2 YYNGEE. The V and J ends lost 3 bases and 8 bases, in that order; junction bases with no gene match: 7. The CDR3 loop reads CASSAGTGAREAFF. DNA of the CDR3: TGTGCCAGCAGCGCAGGGACAGGGGCGCGCGAAGCTTTCTTT.

The table lists this clonotype with many counts. This rearrangement joins TRBV25-1 to TRBJ2-5; D gene ambiguous. The V gene's germline CDR1 is MGHDK and CDR2 SYGVNS. Deletions cut 4 bases from V and 0 bases from J, with 12 bases between. This CDR3 is built from 15 residues. The CDR3 loop is CASSGGTVYQETQYF. The CDR3 nucleotides read TGTGCCAGCAGTGGGGGAACAGTGTACCAAGAGACCCAGTACTTC.

This clonotype was seen at least ten times. The chain employs TRBV6-2 or TRBV6-3 and TRBJ2-5; D is unresolved. The ends were cut back, 0 bases at V and 2 bases at J, with 4 bases in the middle. This CDR3 contains 13 residues. Per germline, CDR1 MNHEY and CDR2 SVGEGT. The CDR3 bases are TGTGCCAGCAGTTACTCGGTTCAAGAGACCCAGTACTTC. Translating it yields CASSYSVQETQYF.

V usage is TRBV7-9 and J usage is TRBJ1-1; D uncertain. In germline, CDR1 is SEHNR, CDR2 FQNEAQ (reference sequence). The CDR3 runs to 13 residues. V was clipped by 4 bases and J by 7 bases, with 13 bases between them. CDR3 amino acids: CASSSPVTLEAFF. The CDR3 region has the DNA TGTGCCAGCAGCTCCCCTGTGACACTTGAAGCTTTCTTT.